These T cell receptor beta chains were read from a single sample in a study of Graves' ophthalmopathy and Graves' hyperthyroidism. TCRdb reprocessed the multiplex PCR reads via MiXCR and lists one record per CDR3 protein. The table shows about 400,000 distinct CDR3 sequences, with about a sixth occurring only once. Sequencing was performed on peripheral blood. The receptors derive from a woman between 18 and 29 years old with Graves' ophthalmopathy. Each CDR3 is given with its conserved first and last residue. The order of the fields is V gene, D gene, clone size, J gene, CDR3 DNA, CDR3 protein. D genes are given only for firm matches. Clone size is shown for a subset of rows, as once, few, many or a class of expanded clone.

TRBV12-3/TRBV12-4,NA,many,TRBJ2-2,TGTGCCAGCAGTCCCCCCAGAACTAGTATCGGGGAGCTGTTTTTT,CASSPPRTSIGELFF
TRBV6-2/TRBV6-3,TRBD2,NA,TRBJ2-7,TGTGCCAGCAGTTACGGACGGGCGGGGGGCTACGAGCAGTACTTC,CASSYGRAGGYEQYF
TRBV7-2,NA,many,TRBJ2-2,TGTGCCAGCAGCTTGGGGGTGGCGGACACCGGGGAGCTGTTTTTT,CASSLGVADTGELFF
TRBV6-5,NA,many,TRBJ1-6,TGTGCCAGCAGTTACTCTCGGGGTGGTGGTTCACCCCTCCACTTT,CASSYSRGGGSPLHF
TRBV7-9,NA,many,TRBJ1-2,TGTGCCAGCAGCCCTCGGTCCGGCGCCATAGCTAACTATGGCTACACCTTC,CASSPRSGAIANYGYTF
TRBV20-1,NA,many,TRBJ1-5,TGCAGTGCTAGAGAACCCCGAGCCTTACAGGGTCATAATAGCAATCAGCCCCAGCATTTT,CSAREPRALQGHNSNQPQHF
TRBV12-3/TRBV12-4,NA,few,TRBJ1-1,TGTGCCAGCCGCTGGGGAGAGAGCACTGAAGCTTTCTTT,CASRWGESTEAFF
TRBV18,TRBD1,many,TRBJ2-7,TGTGCCAGCTCACAGGGACAGGCCCCCTACGAGCAGTACTTC,CASSQGQAPYEQYF
TRBV19,NA,many,TRBJ1-1,TGTGCCAGTAGTATTGTCCGGATGGGACCGCCGGACACTGAAGCTTTCTTT,CASSIVRMGPPDTEAFF
TRBV5-4,NA,NA,TRBJ2-6,TGTGCCAGCAGCTTCGAAACGGTGTCTGGGGCCAACGTCCTGACTTTC,CASSFETVSGANVLTF
TRBV6-5,NA,many,TRBJ1-1,TGTGCCAGCAGCCGTACGGGGATGAACACTGAAGCTTTCTTT,CASSRTGMNTEAFF
TRBV13,NA,many,TRBJ1-3,TGTGCCAGCAGCGCATTGTGGGGAAATCGCAACACCATATATTTT,CASSALWGNRNTIYF
TRBV4-2,NA,many,TRBJ2-5,TGTGCCAGCAGCCAAGGACACGGTCAAGAGACCCAGTACTTC,CASSQGHGQETQYF
TRBV6-2/TRBV6-3,NA,many,TRBJ2-5,TGTGCCAGCAGTTACTCGGAGGGCTCGGAGACCCAGTACTTC,CASSYSEGSETQYF
TRBV6-2/TRBV6-3,TRBD1,many,TRBJ1-1,TGTGCCAGCAGTTACCAAGAAGGGGGCTTTTTGAACACTGAAGCTTTCTTT,CASSYQEGGFLNTEAFF
TRBV24-1,TRBD2,many,TRBJ2-7,TGTGCCACCAGTGACGTCGGGGGGGGCATCTACGAGCAGTACTTC,CATSDVGGGIYEQYF
TRBV20-1,NA,many,TRBJ2-7,TGCAGTGCTAGAGGAGGGGCTCCCCACGAGCAGTACTTC,CSARGGAPHEQYF
TRBV6-2/TRBV6-3,NA,NA,TRBJ1-6,TGTGCCAGCAGTTACCGAGGGACGTCCCCGGGACCCCTCCACTTT,CASSYRGTSPGPLHF
TRBV20-1,TRBD1,many,TRBJ1-2,TGCAGTGCCCGCGGACAGGGTACGACCTCCTATGGCTACACCTTC,CSARGQGTTSYGYTF
TRBV12-3/TRBV12-4,NA,many,TRBJ2-5,TGTGCCAGCAGTATCGGAGGAGCCCAAGAGACCCAGTACTTC,CASSIGGAQETQYF
TRBV19,TRBD2,many,TRBJ2-5,TGTGCCAGTAGTATCGCTGGACTAGCGGGGGAGCAAGAGACCCAGTACTTC,CASSIAGLAGEQETQYF
TRBV7-2,TRBD1,many,TRBJ1-5,TGTGCCAGCAGCTTCGGACAGGCCAATCAGCCCCAGCATTTT,CASSFGQANQPQHF
TRBV7-9,NA,few,TRBJ1-2,TGTGCCAGCAGCTTAAGCGCAGGGTCTGGCTACACCTTC,CASSLSAGSGYTF
TRBV6-5,NA,many,TRBJ1-1,TGTGCCAGCAGTTACTGGGAAGGGGCTGAAGCTTTCTTT,CASSYWEGAEAFF
TRBV20-1,NA,many,TRBJ2-4,TGCAGTGCCCACCACCTAAACATTCAGTACTTC,CSAHHLNIQYF
TRBV5-1,NA,many,TRBJ2-7,TGCGCCAGCAGCAGACCCAATTTCTCCTACGAGCAGTACTTC,CASSRPNFSYEQYF
TRBV11-2,TRBD2,many,TRBJ2-7,TGTGCCAGCAGCTTAGAGGGGGGTGCCGGGAGGAGCGAGCAGTACTTC,CASSLEGGAGRSEQYF
TRBV11-2,TRBD1,many,TRBJ2-7,TGTGCCAGCAGCCCACGGGGGACAGGGGGTTACGAGCAGTACTTC,CASSPRGTGGYEQYF
TRBV19,NA,many,TRBJ1-5,TGTGCCAGTAGTTCGTTACAGGGTGCGCCCCAGCATTTT,CASSSLQGAPQHF
TRBV20-1,TRBD1,NA,TRBJ1-2,TGCAGTGTGGAGGGGACAGCACGACTAGTTAACTATGGCTACACCTTC,CSVEGTARLVNYGYTF
TRBV7-2,NA,many,TRBJ2-5,TGTGCCAGCAGCTTAAGGAGCAGCGAACCCCAAGAGACCCAGTACTTC,CASSLRSSEPQETQYF
TRBV2,TRBD1,many,TRBJ2-2,TGTGCCACCCAACCGGGACAGGCGAACACCGGGGAGCTGTTTTTT,CATQPGQANTGELFF
TRBV27,NA,many,TRBJ1-5,TGTGCCAGCAGACCGGCGGGGGTGTTCAATCAGCCCCAGCATTTT,CASRPAGVFNQPQHF
TRBV15,NA,NA,TRBJ2-3,TGTGCCACCAGCGGCTCGATCACAGATACGCAGTATTTT,CATSGSITDTQYF
TRBV27,NA,NA,TRBJ2-6,TGTGCCAGCAAAAGGGTGTATGGGGCCAACGTCCTGACTTTC,CASKRVYGANVLTF
TRBV5-1,NA,many,TRBJ2-7,TGCGCCAGCAGCCCCGCCCTAAATGGGGAGCAGTACTTC,CASSPALNGEQYF
TRBV29-1,TRBD1,many,TRBJ2-5,TGCAGCGACGACAGGGGGCTTCGGGGAGAGACCCAGTACTTC,CSDDRGLRGETQYF
TRBV7-9,TRBD1,many,TRBJ1-2,TGTGCCAGCAGCCCTAGTTCCGGGACAGGCTACGGCTACACCTTC,CASSPSSGTGYGYTF
TRBV2,NA,many,TRBJ1-3,TGTGCCAGCGGAAGCTCTGGAAACACCATATATTTT,CASGSSGNTIYF
TRBV18,TRBD1,many,TRBJ2-5,TGTGCCAGCTCACCACAGGGGGCCCAAGAGACCCAGTACTTC,CASSPQGAQETQYF
TRBV29-1,NA,many,TRBJ2-7,TGCAGCGTTGCAGAGTACGAGCAGTACTTC,CSVAEYEQYF
TRBV11-1,TRBD2,NA,TRBJ2-5,TGTGCCAGCAGCTCGGGGACTAGCGGGAGATATCAAGAGACCCAGTACTTC,CASSSGTSGRYQETQYF
TRBV27,NA,many,TRBJ1-1,TGTGCCAGCAGTCCCCTAGGACCGTCGCCCACTGAAGCTTTCTTT,CASSPLGPSPTEAFF
TRBV29-1,TRBD1,NA,TRBJ1-2,TGCAGCGTTGAAACAGGGGCTGGCTACACCTTC,CSVETGAGYTF
TRBV10-2,NA,many,TRBJ2-7,TGCGCCAGCAACCTTCCGGACAGTAACCACGAGCAGTACTTC,CASNLPDSNHEQYF
TRBV7-9,TRBD1,many,TRBJ1-1,TGTGCCAGCAGCTTAGCGGGGGGACAGGGAAGGAACACTGAAGCTTTCTTT,CASSLAGGQGRNTEAFF
TRBV18,TRBD1,few,TRBJ2-2,TGTGCCAGCTCACCGACAGGGGAGGCGAACACCGGGGAGCTGTTTTTT,CASSPTGEANTGELFF
TRBV7-3,NA,many,TRBJ2-2,TGTGCCAGCAGCCCACAGGGTTCCACCGGGGAGCTGTTTTTT,CASSPQGSTGELFF
TRBV12-3/TRBV12-4,NA,many,TRBJ2-5,TGTGCCAGCAGTTTAGCGGGGGACCAAGAGACCCAGTACTTC,CASSLAGDQETQYF
TRBV4-2,TRBD1,many,TRBJ1-2,TGTGCCAGCAGCCAAGAAGGCAGGGGGGCCTCTCAATCCGACGGCTACACCTTC,CASSQEGRGASQSDGYTF
TRBV7-2,NA,many,TRBJ1-5,TGTGCCAGCAGCTCGCGGGACACCGATCAGCCCCAGCATTTT,CASSSRDTDQPQHF
TRBV25-1,TRBD1,NA,TRBJ2-7,TGTGCCAGCAGTGAATCCCGGACAGGAACCTACGAGCAGTACTTC,CASSESRTGTYEQYF
TRBV4-1,NA,many,TRBJ2-7,TGCGCCAGCAGCCAAGATCGAACGGGACCGGTCTACGAGCAGTACTTC,CASSQDRTGPVYEQYF